The clone carrying this T cell receptor beta chain came up many times. Looked up from germline, CDR1 is MNHNY and CDR2 is SVGAGI (reference sequence). The V and J ends lost 2 bases and 4 bases respectively, with 12 bases between them. The CDR3 contains 15 residues. The sample is drawn from a study of T cells after yellow fever vaccination. TCR cDNA was made by 5'RACE template switching, adding a universal primer site and UMIs. TCRdb called the 5' RACE reads again in MiXCR, with one record for every CDR3 protein. The profile shows some 420,000 distinct CDR3 sequences, 18% of them singletons. The chain joins TRBV6-6 to TRBJ2-1; TRBD1 is a possible D gene (6 bases). The receptor's source is a young man who received the YFV17D yellow fever vaccine. The sequences come from PBMCs, collected before the yellow fever booster vaccination. CDR3 protein: CASSYRAGAYNEQFF. The DNA for the CDR3 is TGTGCCAGCAGTTACCGGGCAGGGGCTTACAATGAGCAGTTCTTC.